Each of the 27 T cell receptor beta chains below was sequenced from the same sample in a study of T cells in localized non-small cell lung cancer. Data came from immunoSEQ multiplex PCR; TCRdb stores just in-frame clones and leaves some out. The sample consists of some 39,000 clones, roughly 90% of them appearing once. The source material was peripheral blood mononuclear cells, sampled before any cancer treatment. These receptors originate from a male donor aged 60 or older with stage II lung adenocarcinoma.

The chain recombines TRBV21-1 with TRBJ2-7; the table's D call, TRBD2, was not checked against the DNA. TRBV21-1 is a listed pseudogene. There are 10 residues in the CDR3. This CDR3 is CASYPYEQYF. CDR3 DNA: TGTGCCTCCTATCCCTACGAGCAGTACTTC.

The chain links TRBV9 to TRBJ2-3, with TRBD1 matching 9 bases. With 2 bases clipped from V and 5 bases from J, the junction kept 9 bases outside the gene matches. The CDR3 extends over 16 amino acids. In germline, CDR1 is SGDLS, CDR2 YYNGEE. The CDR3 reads CASSVREGQGIDTQYF. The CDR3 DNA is TGTGCCAGCAGCGTCCGCGAGGGACAGGGTATAGATACGCAGTATTTT.

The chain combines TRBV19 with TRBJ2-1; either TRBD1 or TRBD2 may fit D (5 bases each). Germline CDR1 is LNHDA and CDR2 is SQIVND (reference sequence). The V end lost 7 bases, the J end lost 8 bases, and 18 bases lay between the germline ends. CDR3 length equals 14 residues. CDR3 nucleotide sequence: TGTGCCAGTAAAAGGACGGGGCCTTTCTATGAGCAGTTCTTC. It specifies CASKRTGPFYEQFF.

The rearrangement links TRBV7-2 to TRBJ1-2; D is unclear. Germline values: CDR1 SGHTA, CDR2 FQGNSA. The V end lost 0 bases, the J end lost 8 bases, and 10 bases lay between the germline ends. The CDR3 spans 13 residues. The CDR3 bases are TGTGCCAGCAGCTTAGCGGGAGGTCGAGGCTACACCTTC. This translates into CASSLAGGRGYTF. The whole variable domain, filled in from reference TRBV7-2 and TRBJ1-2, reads GAGVSQSPSNKVTEKGKDVELRCDPISGHTALYWYRQSLGQGLEFLIYFQGNSAPDKSGLPSDRFSAERTGGSVSTLTIQRTQQEDSAVYLCASSLAGGRGYTFGSGTRLTVV.

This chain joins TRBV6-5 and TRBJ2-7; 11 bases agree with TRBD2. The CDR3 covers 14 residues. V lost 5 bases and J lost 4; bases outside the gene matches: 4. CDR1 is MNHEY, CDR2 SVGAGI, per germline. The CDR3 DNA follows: TGTGCCAGCAGTCCGGGACTAGCGGAGTACGAGCAGTACTTC. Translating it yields CASSPGLAEYEQYF.

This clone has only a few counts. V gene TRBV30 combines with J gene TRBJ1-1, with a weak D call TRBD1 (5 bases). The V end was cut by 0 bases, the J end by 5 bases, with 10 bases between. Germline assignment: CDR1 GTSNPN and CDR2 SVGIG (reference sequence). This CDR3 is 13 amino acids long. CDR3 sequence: CAWSVRRGTEAFF. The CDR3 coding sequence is TGTGCCTGGAGTGTACGGAGGGGTACTGAAGCTTTCTTT. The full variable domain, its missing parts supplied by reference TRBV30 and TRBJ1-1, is SQTIHQWPATLVQPVGSPLSLECTVEGTSNPNLYWYRQAAGRGLQLLFYSVGIGQISSEVPQNLSASRPQDRQFILSSKKLLLSDSGFYLCAWSVRRGTEAFFGQGTRLTVV.

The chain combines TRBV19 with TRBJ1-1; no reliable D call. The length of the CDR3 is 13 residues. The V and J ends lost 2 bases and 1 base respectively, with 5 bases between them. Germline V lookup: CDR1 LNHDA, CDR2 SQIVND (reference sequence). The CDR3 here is CASSINRNTEAFF. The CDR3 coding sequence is TGTGCCAGTAGTATAAACAGGAACACTGAAGCTTTCTTT.

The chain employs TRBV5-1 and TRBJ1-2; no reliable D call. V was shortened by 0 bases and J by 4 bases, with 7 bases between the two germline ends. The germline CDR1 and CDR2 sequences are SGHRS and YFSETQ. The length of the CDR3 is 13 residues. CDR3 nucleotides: TGCGCCAGCAGCTTGGTGAGCTTCTATGGCTACACCTTC. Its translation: CASSLVSFYGYTF.

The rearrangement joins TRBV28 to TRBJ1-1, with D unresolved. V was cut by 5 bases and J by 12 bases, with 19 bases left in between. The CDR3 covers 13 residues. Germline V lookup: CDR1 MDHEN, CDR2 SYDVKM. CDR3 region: CASSPVGGRVPFF. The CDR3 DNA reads TGTGCCAGCAGTCCGGTGGGCGGCAGAGTGCCTTTCTTT.

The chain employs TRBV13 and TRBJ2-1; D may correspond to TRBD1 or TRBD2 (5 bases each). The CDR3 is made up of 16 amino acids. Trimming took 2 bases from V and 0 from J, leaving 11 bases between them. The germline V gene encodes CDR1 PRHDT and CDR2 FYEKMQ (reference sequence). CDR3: CASSLYWGSSYNEQFF. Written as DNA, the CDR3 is TGTGCCAGCAGCTTATATTGGGGGAGCTCCTACAATGAGCAGTTCTTC.

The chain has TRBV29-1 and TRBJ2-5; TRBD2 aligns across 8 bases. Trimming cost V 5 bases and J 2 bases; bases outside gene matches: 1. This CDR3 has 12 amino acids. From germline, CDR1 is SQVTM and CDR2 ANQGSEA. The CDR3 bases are TGCAGCGTTACTAGCGGACAAGAGACCCAGTACTTC. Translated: CSVTSGQETQYF.

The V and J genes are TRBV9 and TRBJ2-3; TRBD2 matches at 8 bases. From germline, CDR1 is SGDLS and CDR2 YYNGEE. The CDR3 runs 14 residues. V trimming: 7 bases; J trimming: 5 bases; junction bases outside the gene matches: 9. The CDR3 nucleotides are TGTGCCAGCTCACGGGGGGGCTTGGGAGATACGCAGTATTTT. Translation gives CASSRGGLGDTQYF. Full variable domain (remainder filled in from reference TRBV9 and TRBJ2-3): DSGVTQTPKHLITATGQRVTLRCSPRSGDLSVYWYQQSLDQGLQFLIQYYNGEERAKGNILERFSAQQFPDLHSELNLSSLELGDSALYFCASSRGGLGDTQYFGPGTRLTVL.

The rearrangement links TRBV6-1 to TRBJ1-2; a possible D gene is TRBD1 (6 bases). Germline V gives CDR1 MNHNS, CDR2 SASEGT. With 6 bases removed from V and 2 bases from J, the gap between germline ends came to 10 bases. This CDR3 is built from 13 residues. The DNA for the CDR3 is TGTGCCAGCAGGCTTACAGGGAACTATGGCTACACCTTC. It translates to CASRLTGNYGYTF.

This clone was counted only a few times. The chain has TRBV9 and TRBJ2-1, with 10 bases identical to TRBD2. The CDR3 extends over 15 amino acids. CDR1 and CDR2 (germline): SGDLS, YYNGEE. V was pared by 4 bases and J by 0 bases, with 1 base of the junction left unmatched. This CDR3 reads CASSPSGSSYNEQFF. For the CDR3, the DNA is TGTGCCAGCAGCCCTAGCGGGAGCTCCTACAATGAGCAGTTCTTC. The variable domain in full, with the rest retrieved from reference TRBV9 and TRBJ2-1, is DSGVTQTPKHLITATGQRVTLRCSPRSGDLSVYWYQQSLDQGLQFLIQYYNGEERAKGNILERFSAQQFPDLHSELNLSSLELGDSALYFCASSPSGSSYNEQFFGPGTRLTVL.

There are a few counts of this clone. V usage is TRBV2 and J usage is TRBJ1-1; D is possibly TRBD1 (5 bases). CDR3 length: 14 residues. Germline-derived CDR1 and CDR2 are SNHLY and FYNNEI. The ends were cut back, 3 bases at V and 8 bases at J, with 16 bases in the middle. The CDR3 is CASSEQGRVTEAFF. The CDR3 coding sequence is TGTGCCAGCAGTGAGCAGGGTAGGGTCACCGAAGCTTTCTTT.

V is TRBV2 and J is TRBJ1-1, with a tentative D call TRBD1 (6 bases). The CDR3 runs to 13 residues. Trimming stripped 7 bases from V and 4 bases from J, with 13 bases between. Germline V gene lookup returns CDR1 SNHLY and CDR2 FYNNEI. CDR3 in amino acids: CASMLQGITEAFF. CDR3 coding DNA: TGTGCCAGCATGCTCCAGGGGATCACTGAAGCTTTCTTT.

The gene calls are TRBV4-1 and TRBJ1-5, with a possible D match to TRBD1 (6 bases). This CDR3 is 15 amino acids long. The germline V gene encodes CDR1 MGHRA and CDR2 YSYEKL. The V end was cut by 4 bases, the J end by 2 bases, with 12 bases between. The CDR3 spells CASSLQQGGNQPQHF. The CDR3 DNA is TGCGCCAGCAGCCTCCAACAGGGCGGCAATCAGCCCCAGCATTTT.

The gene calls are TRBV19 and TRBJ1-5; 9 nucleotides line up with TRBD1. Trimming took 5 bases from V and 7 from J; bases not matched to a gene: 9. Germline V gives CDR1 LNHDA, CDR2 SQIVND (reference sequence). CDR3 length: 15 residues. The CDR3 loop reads CASSPLRQGDQPQHF. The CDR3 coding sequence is TGTGCCAGTAGTCCACTCCGACAGGGGGACCAGCCCCAGCATTTT.

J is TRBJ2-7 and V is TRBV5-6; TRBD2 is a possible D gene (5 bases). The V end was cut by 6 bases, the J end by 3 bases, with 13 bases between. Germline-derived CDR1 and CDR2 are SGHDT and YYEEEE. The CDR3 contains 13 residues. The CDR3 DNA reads TGTGCCAGCAACCCAGGAGGAGGCTACGAGCAGTACTTC. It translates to CASNPGGGYEQYF.

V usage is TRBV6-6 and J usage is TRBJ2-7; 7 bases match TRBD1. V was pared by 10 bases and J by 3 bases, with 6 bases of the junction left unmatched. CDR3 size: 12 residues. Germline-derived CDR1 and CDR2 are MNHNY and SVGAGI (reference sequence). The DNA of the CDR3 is TGTGCCACCTGGGACAGAGTCTACGAGCAGTACTTC. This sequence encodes CATWDRVYEQYF.

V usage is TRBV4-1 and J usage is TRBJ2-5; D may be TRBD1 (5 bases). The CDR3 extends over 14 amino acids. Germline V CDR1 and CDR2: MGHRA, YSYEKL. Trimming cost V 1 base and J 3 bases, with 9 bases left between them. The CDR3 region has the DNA TGCGCCAGCAGCCAAGCCCCCAGGGAAGAGACCCAGTACTTC. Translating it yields CASSQAPREETQYF.

The CDR3 sequence: CAVPGLEADTQYF. In nucleotides, the CDR3 is TGTGCCGTCCCGGGACTAGAGGCAGATACGCAGTATTTT. The gene calls are TRBV6-6 and TRBJ2-3; 8 bases are shared with TRBD2. CDR1 MNHNY and CDR2 SVGAGI come from the germline V gene (reference sequence). J gave up 4 bases and V 11 bases, and 8 bases lay outside the gene matches. This CDR3 is 13 amino acids long.

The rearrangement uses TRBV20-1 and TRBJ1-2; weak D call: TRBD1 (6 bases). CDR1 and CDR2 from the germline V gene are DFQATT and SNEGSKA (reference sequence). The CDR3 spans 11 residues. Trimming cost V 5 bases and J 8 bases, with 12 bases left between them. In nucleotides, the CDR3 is TGCAGTGCTGGGGGGGCCCGGGGCTACACCTTC. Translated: CSAGGARGYTF.

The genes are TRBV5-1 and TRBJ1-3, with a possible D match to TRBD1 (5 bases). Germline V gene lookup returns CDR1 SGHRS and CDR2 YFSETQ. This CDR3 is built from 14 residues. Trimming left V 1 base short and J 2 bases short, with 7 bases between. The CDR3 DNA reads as TGCGCCAGCAGCTTGCAGGGTGCTGGAAACACCATATATTTT. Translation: CASSLQGAGNTIYF.

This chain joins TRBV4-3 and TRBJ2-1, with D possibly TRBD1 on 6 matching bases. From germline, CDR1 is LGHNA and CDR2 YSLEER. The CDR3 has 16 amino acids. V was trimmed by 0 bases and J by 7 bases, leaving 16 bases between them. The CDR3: CASSQDWARGVNEQFF. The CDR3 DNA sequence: TGCGCCAGCAGCCAAGATTGGGCCAGGGGAGTGAATGAGCAGTTCTTC.

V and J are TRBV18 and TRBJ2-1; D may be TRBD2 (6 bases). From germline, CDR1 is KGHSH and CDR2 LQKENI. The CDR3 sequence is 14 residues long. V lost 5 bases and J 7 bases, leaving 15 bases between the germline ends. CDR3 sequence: CASSMGDRGNEQFF. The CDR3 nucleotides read TGTGCCAGCTCAATGGGGGATCGGGGGAATGAGCAGTTCTTC.

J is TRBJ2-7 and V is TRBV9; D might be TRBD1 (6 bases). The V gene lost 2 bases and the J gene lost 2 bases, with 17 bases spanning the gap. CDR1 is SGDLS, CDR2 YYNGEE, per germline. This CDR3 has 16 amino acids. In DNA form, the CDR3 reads TGTGCCAGCAGCGTCCAAGGGGGTTTGGACACCTACGAGCAGTACTTC. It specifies CASSVQGGLDTYEQYF.